The TCR beta chain described here comes from a study of T cell repertoires in cytomegalovirus infection. TCRdb reprocessed the reads with MiXCR, giving one entry per CDR3 protein. The repertoire has approximately 730,000 distinct CDR3 sequences, 30% to 40% of them found once; the top ten carry 15% to 20%. Concerning this clonotype itself: Its antigen is not identified.

This receptor was obtained from a human donor in good health (CMV status not recorded). Some clones in this sample may be carry-over from other donors' samples. Sequencing was performed on cultured PBMCs, taken from culture after CMV antigen stimulation.

CDR3 residues: CAISLQGEGTEAFF. The CDR3 DNA sequence: TGTGCCATCAGCCTACAGGGTGAAGGGACTGAAGCTTTCTTT. V usage is TRBV10-3 and J usage is TRBJ1-1; D possibly corresponds to TRBD1 (6 bases). The CDR3 has 14 residues. Germline V CDR1 and CDR2: ENHRY, SYGVKD. Trimming pared 6 bases from V and 5 bases from J, leaving 16 bases between.